This T cell receptor (beta chain) is drawn from a study of blood T cell repertoires in COVID-19. Study-wide context: The United States, Italy and Spain provided the acute and convalescent COVID-19 samples. From T cells, B-cell-depleted T cells, or PBMCs came the material, which was cDNA or gDNA.

CDR3 size: 15 residues. The ends were cut back, 1 base at V and 0 bases at J, with 7 bases in the middle. The germline CDR1 and CDR2 sequences are SGHVS and FQNEAQ. How the authors handled the data: Amplification of reference gene primers provided the estimated nucleated cell counts. Clones were sequenced by immunoSEQ multiplex PCR, and TCRdb holds only the in-frame ones, with some missing. V and J calls and clone size come straight from that table; D and trimming were deduced from the DNA. The table records 70,000 or so clones, around 77% of them present only once. The sequence was collected from a man aged 60 to 75 with acute or convalescent COVID-19. This chain joins TRBV7-8 and TRBJ2-1, with TRBD2 as a possible D gene (5 bases). Sequences were obtained from peripheral blood. CDR3 nucleotides: TGTGCCAGCAGCTTAGTCCGGGGCTCCTACAATGAGCAGTTCTTC. This codes for CASSLVRGSYNEQFF.